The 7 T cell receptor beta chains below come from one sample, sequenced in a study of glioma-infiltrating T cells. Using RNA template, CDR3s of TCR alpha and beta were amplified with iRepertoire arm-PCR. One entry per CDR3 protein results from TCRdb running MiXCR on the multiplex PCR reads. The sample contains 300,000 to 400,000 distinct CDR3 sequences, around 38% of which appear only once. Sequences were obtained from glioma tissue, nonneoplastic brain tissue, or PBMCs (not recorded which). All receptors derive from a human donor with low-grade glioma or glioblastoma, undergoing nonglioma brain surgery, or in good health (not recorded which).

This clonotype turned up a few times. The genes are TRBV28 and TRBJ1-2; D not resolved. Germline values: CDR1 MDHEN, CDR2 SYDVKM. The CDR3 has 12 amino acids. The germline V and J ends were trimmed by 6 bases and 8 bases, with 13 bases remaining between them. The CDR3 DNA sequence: TGTGCCAGCAGACTTGACATGGGAGGCTACACCTTC. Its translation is CASRLDMGGYTF.

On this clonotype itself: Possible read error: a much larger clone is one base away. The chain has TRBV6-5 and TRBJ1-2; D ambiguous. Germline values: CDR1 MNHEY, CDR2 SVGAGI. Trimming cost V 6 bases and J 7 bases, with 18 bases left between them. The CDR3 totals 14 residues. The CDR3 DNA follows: TGTGCCAGCAGCCAAGGAGGGTCAGGCAGTGGCTACACCTTC. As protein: CASSQGGSGSGYTF.

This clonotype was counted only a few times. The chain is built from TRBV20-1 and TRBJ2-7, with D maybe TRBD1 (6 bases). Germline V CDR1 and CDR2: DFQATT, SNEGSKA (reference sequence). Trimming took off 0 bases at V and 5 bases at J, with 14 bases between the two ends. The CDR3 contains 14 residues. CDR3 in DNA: TGCAGTGCTAGAGACAGGGGTGGAATGAACGAGCAGTACTTC. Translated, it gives CSARDRGGMNEQYF.

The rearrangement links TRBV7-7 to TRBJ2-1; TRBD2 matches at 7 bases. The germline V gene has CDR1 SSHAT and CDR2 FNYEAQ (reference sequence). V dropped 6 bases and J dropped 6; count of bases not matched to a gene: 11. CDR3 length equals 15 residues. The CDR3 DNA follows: TGTGCCAGCAGTGATGGGTGGGAGGGACTCAATGAGCAGTTCTTC. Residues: CASSDGWEGLNEQFF.

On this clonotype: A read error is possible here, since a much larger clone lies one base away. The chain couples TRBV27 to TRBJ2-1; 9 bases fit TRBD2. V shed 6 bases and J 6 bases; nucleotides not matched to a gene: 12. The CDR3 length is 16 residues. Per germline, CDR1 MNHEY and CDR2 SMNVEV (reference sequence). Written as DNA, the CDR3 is TGTGCCAGCAGAACCCTAGCGGGAATGTGGAGCAATGAGCAGTTCTTC. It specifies CASRTLAGMWSNEQFF.

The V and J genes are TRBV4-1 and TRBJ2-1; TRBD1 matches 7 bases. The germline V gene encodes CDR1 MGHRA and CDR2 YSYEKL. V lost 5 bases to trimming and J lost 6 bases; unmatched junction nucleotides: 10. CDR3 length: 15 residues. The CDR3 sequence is CASSSRDSLCNEQFF. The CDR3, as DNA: TGCGCCAGCAGCTCCCGGGACAGTCTGTGCAATGAGCAGTTCTTC.

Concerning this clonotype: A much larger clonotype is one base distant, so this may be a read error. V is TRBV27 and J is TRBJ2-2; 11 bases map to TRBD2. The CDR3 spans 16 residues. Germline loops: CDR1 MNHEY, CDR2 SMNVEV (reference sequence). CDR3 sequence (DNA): TGTGCCAGCAATTCCCTAGCGGGAGGTAACACCGGGGGGCTGTTTTTT. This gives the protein CASNSLAGGNTGGLFF.